Listed here is a single T cell receptor beta chain. Its target is unknown. Germline CDR1 reads MNHNS; CDR2 reads SASEGT. The CDR3 length is 15 residues. The ends lost 3 bases at V and 5 bases at J; junction bases unmatched: 6. The source of the sample is a study of CD8+ T cells in alopecia areata. Study results and limitations: Tofacitinib significantly decreased scalp clonality and expanded CD8+ clones among top 100. More clonal than normal scalp was lesional scalp, particularly alopecia totalis/universalis.

Treatment: oral pan-JAK inhibitor, 5-10 mg twice daily. Both peripheral blood and punch biopsies of lesional scalp skin were obtained from patients who had alopecia areata. Following RNA extraction, reverse transcription yielded cDNA that acted as the sequencing template. Assay: immunoSEQ multiplex PCR; the TCRdb copy retains only in-frame clones and omits some. Altogether around 270,000 clones are present, over 45% being singletons, with the ten largest covering under 2%. The origin of this receptor is a human donor with alopecia areata. This specimen was CD4+ T cells sorted from blood, taken at week 24, from a patient treated with tofacitinib. The genes are TRBV6-1 and TRBJ1-1, with 10 bases aligning to TRBD1. This chain's CDR3 is CASSDTAGQGTEAFF. CDR3 nucleotides: TGTGCCAGCAGTGATACCGCGGGACAGGGGACTGAAGCTTTCTTT.